The source of this T cell receptor beta chain is a study of shared clonotypes between healthy human individuals. Study information: The study enrolled two women and a few men aged 18 to 49. Study outcomes and limitations: Several donors had about 5% of their naive CD4 clonotypes in common. Generation probabilities of non-shared clonotypes were lower (relative to those shared by all four donors).

Produced via immunoSEQ multiplex PCR; TCRdb's table is partial and in-frame only. The sample consists of about 180,000 clones, over 80% of them appearing once. Trimming removed 5 bases at V and 8 bases at J, with 21 bases between. The CDR3 has 15 amino acids. Germline V gene sequence: CDR1 LNHDA, CDR2 SQIVND (reference sequence). Both subsets, CD45RA+ naive and CD45RA-negative memory, were split from the CD4+ cells. As concerns this clone: Antigen: not known.

The receptor was isolated from a woman in her 30s in good health. The rearrangement joins TRBV19 to TRBJ1-1; D not certain. Sequencing was carried out using naive CD4+ T cells sorted from blood. Specified subset: CD45RA+ positively selected. This CDR3 reads CASSGLLGRPPEAFF. CDR3 bases: TGTGCCAGTAGTGGATTGTTGGGAAGGCCACCAGAAGCTTTCTTT.